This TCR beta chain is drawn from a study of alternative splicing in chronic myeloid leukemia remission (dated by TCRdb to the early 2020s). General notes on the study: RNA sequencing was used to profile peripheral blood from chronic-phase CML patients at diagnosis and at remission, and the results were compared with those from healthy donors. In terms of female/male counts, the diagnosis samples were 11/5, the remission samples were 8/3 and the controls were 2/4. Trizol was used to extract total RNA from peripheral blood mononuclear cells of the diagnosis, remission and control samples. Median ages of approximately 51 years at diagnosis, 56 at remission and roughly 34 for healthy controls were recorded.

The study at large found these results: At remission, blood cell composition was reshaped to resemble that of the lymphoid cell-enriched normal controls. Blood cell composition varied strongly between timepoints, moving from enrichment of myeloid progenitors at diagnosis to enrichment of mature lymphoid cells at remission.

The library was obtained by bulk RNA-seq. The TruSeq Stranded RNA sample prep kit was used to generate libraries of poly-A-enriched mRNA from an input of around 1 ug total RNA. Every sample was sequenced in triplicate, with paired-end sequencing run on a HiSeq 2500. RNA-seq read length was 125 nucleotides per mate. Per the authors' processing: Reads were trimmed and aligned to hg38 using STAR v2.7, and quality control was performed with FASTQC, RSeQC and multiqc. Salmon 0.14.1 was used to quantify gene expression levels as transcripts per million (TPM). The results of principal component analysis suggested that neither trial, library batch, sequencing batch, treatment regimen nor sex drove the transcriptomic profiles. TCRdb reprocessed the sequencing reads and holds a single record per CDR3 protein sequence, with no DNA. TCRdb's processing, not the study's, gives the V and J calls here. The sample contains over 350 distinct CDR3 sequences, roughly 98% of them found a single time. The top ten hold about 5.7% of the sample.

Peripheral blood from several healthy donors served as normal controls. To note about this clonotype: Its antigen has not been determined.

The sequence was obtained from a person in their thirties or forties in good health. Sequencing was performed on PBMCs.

The CDR3 is CASSSGLASTDTQYF. The chain employs TRBV7-6 and TRBJ2-3; the TCRdb call, TRBD2, lacks DNA for checking. CDR1 SGHVS and CDR2 FNYEAQ are derived from the germline V gene. The CDR3 goes from the cysteine to the phenylalanine over 15 residues. No DNA sequence is on record. Here the CDR3 is joined to the reference TRBV7-6 and TRBJ2-3 genes, and the full variable domain is: GAGVSQSPRYKVTKRGQDVALRCDPISGHVSLYWYRQALGQGPEFLTYFNYEAQQDKSGLPNDRFSAERPEGSISTLTIQRTEQRDSAMYRCASSSGLASTDTQYFGPGTRLTVL.